This TCR beta chain was captured in a study of T cell repertoires in cytomegalovirus infection. The overall study: The public TCR beta signatures pointed to both CMV infection and matching HLA type.

The CDR3 totals 17 residues. The germline V gene encodes CDR1 SGHTA and CDR2 FQGNSA. J lost 6 bases, V lost 4 bases, and 5 bases had no gene match. TCRdb passed the reads through MiXCR, listing each CDR3 protein once. The sample has 50,000 to 65,000 distinct CDR3 sequences; about 18% are singletons. This clonotype was seen repeatedly, ten times or more. The antigen is not known. The TCR comes from a human donor in good health (CMV status not recorded). Some clones in this sample may be carry-over from other donors' samples. The material was CD8+ T cells from cultured PBMCs, obtained from culture after CMV antigen stimulation. V usage is TRBV7-2 and J usage is TRBJ2-2, with 16 positions matching TRBD2. The CDR3 sequence: CASSSPGTSGGAGELFF. The CDR3, as DNA: TGTGCCAGCAGCTCCCCGGGGACTAGCGGGGGGGCCGGGGAGCTGTTTTTT.